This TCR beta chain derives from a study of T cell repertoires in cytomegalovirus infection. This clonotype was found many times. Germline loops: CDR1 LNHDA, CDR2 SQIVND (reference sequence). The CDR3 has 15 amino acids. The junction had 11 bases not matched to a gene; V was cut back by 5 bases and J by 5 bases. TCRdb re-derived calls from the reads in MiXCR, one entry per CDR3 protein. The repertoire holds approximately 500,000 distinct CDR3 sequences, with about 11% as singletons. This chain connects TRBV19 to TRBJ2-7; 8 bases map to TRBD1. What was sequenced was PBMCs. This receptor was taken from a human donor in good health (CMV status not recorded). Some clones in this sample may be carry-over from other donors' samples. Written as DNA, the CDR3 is TGTGCCAGTAGTCCGAGACAGGGGTACTTTGACGAGCAGTACTTC. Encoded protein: CASSPRQGYFDEQYF.